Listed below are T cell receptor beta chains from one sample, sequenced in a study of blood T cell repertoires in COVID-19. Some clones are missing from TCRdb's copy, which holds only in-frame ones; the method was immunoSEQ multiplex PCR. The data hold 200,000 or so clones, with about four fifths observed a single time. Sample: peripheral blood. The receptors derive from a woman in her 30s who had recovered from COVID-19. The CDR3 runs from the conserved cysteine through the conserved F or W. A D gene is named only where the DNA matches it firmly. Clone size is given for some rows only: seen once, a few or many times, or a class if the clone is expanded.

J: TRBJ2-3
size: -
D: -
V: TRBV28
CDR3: CASSRTLSTDTQYF
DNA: TGTGCCAGCAGCCGGACACTGAGCACAGATACGCAGTATTTT

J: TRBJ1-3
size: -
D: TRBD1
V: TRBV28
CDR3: CASRGGTGPLGNTIYF
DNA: TGTGCCAGCAGGGGGGGGACAGGTCCCCTTGGAAACACCATATATTTT

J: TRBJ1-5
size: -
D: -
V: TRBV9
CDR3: CASSAGGSMGNQPQHF
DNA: TGTGCCAGCAGCGCGGGGGGAAGTATGGGGAATCAGCCCCAGCATTTT

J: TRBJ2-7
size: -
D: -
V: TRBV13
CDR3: CASSLQGSYEQYF
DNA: TGTGCCAGCAGCCTACAGGGCTCCTACGAGCAGTACTTC

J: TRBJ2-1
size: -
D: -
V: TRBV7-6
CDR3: CASSPDAGTYNEQFF
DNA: TGTGCCAGCAGCCCGGACGCCGGGACCTACAATGAGCAGTTCTTC

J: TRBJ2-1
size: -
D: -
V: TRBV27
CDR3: CASSPSGSGSYNEQFF
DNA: TGTGCCAGCAGTCCCTCTGGGAGCGGCTCCTACAATGAGCAGTTCTTC

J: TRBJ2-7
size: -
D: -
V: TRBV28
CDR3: CASSFISAGHYEQYF
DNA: TGTGCCAGCAGTTTTATCTCCGCAGGACACTACGAGCAGTACTTC

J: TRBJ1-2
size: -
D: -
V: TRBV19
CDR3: CASLRTRDESDGYTF
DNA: TGTGCCAGTCTCCGTACTCGGGATGAGTCTGATGGCTACACCTTC

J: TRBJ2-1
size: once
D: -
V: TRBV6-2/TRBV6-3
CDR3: CASSYRMDSPNEQFF
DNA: TGTGCCAGCAGTTACAGGATGGACAGTCCAAATGAGCAGTTCTTC

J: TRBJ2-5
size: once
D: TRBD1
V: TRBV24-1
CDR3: CATSPQPGPGQGETQYF
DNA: TGTGCCACCAGCCCCCAGCCCGGACCGGGACAGGGAGAGACCCAGTACTTC

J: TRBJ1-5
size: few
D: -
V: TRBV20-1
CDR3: CSASRGAAGNQPQHF
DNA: TGCAGTGCTAGTCGGGGTGCGGCAGGAAATCAGCCCCAGCATTTT

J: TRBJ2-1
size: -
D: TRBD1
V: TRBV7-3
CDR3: CASSFRQGLYNEQFF
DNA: TGTGCCAGCAGCTTCCGACAGGGGCTCTACAATGAGCAGTTCTTC

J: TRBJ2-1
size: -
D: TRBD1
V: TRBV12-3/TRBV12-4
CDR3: CASRGQVRNEQFF
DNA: TGTGCCAGCAGGGGACAGGTTAGAAATGAGCAGTTCTTC

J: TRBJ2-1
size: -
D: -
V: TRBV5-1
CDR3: CASSLGLGHNNEQFF
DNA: TGCGCCAGCAGCTTGGGACTAGGACACAACAATGAGCAGTTCTTC

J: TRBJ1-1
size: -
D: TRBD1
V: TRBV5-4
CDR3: CASSSGGTGDSITEAFF
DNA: TGTGCCAGCAGCTCGGGTGGGACAGGTGATTCGATTACTGAAGCTTTCTTT

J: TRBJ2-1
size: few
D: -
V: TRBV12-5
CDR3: CASGLGGGNEQFF
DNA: TGTGCTAGTGGTTTGGGTGGCGGCAATGAGCAGTTCTTC

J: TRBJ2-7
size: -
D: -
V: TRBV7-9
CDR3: CASSLSTYEQYF
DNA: TGTGCCAGCAGCTTGAGTACCTACGAGCAGTACTTC

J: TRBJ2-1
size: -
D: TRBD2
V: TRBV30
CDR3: CAWAGVAGGEYNEQFF
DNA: TGTGCCTGGGCGGGGGTAGCGGGAGGCGAGTACAATGAGCAGTTCTTC

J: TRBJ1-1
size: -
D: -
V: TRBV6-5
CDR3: CASSYTGLNTEAFF
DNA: TGTGCCAGCAGTTACACAGGGCTGAACACTGAAGCTTTCTTT

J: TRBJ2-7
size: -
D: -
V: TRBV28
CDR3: CASTQTAGSYEQYF
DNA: TGTGCCAGCACCCAGACAGCGGGTTCCTACGAGCAGTACTTC

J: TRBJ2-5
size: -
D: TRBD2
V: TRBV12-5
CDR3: CASGLRLAGETQYF
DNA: TGTGCTAGTGGTTTGAGGCTAGCGGGAGAGACCCAGTACTTC

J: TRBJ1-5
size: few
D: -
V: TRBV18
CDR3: CASSPDTYQPQHF
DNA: TGTGCCAGCTCACCAGACACCTATCAGCCCCAGCATTTT

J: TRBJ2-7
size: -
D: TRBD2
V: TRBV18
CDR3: CASSPPGLAGAGNEQYF
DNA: TGTGCCAGCTCACCACCGGGACTAGCGGGAGCTGGGAACGAGCAGTACTTC

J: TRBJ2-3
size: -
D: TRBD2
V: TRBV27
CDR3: CASSPRSGWMTDTQYF
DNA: TGTGCCAGCAGCCCACGTAGCGGGTGGATGACAGATACGCAGTATTTT

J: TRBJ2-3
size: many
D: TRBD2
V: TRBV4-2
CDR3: CASSQDPPSGRSGTDTQYF
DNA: TGTGCCAGCAGCCAAGATCCTCCTAGCGGCCGCTCGGGGACAGATACGCAGTATTTT

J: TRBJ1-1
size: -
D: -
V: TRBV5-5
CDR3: CASSLTRVGAFF
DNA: TGTGCCAGCAGTCTAACCAGGGTCGGAGCTTTCTTT

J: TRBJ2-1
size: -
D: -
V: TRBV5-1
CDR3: CASSLEVGGGHNEQFF
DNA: TGCGCCAGCAGCTTGGAAGTCGGCGGAGGCCACAATGAGCAGTTCTTC

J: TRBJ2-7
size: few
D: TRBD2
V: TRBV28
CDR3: CASSLPSGGSYEQYF
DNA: TGTGCCAGCAGTTTACCTAGCGGGGGCTCCTACGAGCAGTACTTC

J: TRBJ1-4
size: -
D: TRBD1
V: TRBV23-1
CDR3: CASSQQGAEKLFF
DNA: TGCGCCAGCAGTCAACAGGGGGCTGAAAAACTGTTTTTT

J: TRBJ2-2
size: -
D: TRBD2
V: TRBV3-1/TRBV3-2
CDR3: CASSLSGRNTGELFF
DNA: TGTGCCAGCAGTCTTAGCGGGCGGAACACCGGGGAGCTGTTTTTT

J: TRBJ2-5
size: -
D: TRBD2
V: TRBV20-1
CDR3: CSASPRIDVWTSGKETQYF
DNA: TGCAGTGCTAGTCCCAGGATCGACGTCTGGACTAGCGGGAAAGAGACCCAGTACTTC

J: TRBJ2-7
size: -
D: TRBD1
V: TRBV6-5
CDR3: CASNLRQGRYERQYF
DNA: TGTGCCAGCAACCTTAGACAGGGGAGATACGAGCGGCAGTACTTC

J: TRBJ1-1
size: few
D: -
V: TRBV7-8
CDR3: CASSFEGNTEAFF
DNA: TGTGCCAGCAGCTTTGAGGGGAACACTGAAGCTTTCTTT

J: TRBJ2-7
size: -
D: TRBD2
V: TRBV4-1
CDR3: CASSPGVIAGGSSYEQYF
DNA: TGCGCCAGCAGCCCAGGGGTCATAGCGGGAGGGAGCTCCTACGAGCAGTACTTC

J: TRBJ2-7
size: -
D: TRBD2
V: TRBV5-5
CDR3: CASSFAAGDHEQYF
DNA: TGTGCCAGCAGCTTTGCAGCGGGAGACCACGAGCAGTACTTC

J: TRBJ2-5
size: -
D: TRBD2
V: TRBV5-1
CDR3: CASSSTSVGQETQYF
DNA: TGCGCCAGCAGCTCGACTAGCGTAGGTCAAGAGACCCAGTACTTC

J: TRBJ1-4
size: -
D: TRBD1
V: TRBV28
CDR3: CASSPQGATNEKLFF
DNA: TGTGCCAGCAGTCCACAGGGGGCAACTAATGAAAAACTGTTTTTT

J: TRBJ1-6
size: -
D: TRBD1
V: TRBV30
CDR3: CAWSVFSPGQGVNSPLHF
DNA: TGTGCCTGGAGTGTATTTTCCCCGGGACAGGGGGTTAATTCACCCCTCCACTTT

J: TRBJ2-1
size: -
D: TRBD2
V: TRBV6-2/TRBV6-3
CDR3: CASSRRGLDEQFF
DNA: TGTGCCAGCAGCCGGCGCGGACTAGATGAGCAGTTCTTC

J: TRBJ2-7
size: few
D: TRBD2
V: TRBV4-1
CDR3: CASSRKGLAGGDQRYEQYF
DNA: TGCGCCAGCAGCCGCAAGGGACTAGCGGGAGGGGATCAGCGATACGAGCAGTACTTC

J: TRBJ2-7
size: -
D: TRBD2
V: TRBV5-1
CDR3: CASSGSGTSGSQNEQYF
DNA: TGCGCCAGCAGCGGTTCCGGGACTAGCGGGAGTCAAAACGAGCAGTACTTC

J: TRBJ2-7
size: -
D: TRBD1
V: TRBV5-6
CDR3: CASSFLGQGLSSYEQYF
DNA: TGTGCCAGCAGCTTTTTGGGACAGGGGCTGAGCTCCTACGAGCAGTACTTC

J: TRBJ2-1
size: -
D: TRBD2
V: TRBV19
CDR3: CANKLAGRYKGSYNEQFF
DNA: TGTGCCAACAAACTAGCGGGGCGTTATAAAGGTTCCTACAATGAGCAGTTCTTC

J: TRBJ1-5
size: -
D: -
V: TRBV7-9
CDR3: CASSLGQTNQPQHF
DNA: TGTGCCAGCAGCTTGGGGCAAACCAATCAGCCCCAGCATTTT

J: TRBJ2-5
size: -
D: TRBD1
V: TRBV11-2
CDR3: CASSLDPGGEKTQYF
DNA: TGTGCCAGCAGCTTAGACCCAGGGGGTGAGAAGACCCAGTACTTC

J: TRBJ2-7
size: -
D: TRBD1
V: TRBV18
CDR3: CASSVGTAYEQYF
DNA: TGTGCCAGCTCAGTCGGGACAGCCTACGAGCAGTACTTC

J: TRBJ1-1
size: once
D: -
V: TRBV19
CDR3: CASSIREGEAFF
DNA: TGTGCCAGTAGTATTCGGGAGGGTGAAGCTTTCTTT

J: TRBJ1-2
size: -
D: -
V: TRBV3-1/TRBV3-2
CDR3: CASSQGRLSYGYTF
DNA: TGTGCCAGCAGCCAAGGTCGCCTAAGCTATGGCTACACCTTC

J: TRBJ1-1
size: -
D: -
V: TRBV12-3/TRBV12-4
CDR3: CASSFIVNTEAFF
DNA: TGTGCCAGCAGTTTCATTGTGAACACTGAAGCTTTCTTT

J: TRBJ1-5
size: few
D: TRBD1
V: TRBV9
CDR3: CASSVGPGQGPEHNQPQHF
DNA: TGTGCCAGCAGCGTTGGCCCGGGACAGGGGCCCGAACACAATCAGCCCCAGCATTTT

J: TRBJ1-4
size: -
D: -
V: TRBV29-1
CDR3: CSVQTTNEKLFF
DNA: TGCAGCGTGCAGACAACTAATGAAAAACTGTTTTTT

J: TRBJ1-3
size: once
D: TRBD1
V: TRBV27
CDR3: CATALGGPFSGNTIYF
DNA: TGTGCCACCGCCTTAGGGGGCCCGTTCTCTGGAAACACCATATATTTT

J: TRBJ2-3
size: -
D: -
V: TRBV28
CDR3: CASIGHVSGTQYF
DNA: TGTGCCAGCATTGGACACGTCTCCGGTACGCAGTATTTT

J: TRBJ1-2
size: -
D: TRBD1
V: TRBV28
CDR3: CASRVKGAYGYTF
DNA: TGTGCCAGCAGGGTAAAGGGGGCCTATGGCTACACCTTC

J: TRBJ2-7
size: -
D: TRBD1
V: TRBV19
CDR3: CASTDRVNEQYF
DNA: TGTGCCAGTACCGACAGGGTCAACGAGCAGTACTTC

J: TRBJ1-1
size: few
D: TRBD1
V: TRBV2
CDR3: CASRRQGSEAFF
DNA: TGTGCCAGCAGACGACAGGGATCAGAGGCTTTCTTT

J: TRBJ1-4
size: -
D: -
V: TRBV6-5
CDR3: CASTEEGHEKLFF
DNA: TGTGCCAGCACGGAGGAAGGGCATGAAAAACTGTTTTTT

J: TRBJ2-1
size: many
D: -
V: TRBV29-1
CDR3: CRAGESYNEQFF
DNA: TGCAGAGCGGGCGAGAGCTACAATGAGCAGTTCTTC

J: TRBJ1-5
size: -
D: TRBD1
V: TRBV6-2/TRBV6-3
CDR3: CASSPGQRNQPQHF
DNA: TGTGCCAGCAGTCCGGGACAGAGGAATCAGCCCCAGCATTTT

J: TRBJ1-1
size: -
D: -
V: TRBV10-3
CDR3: CAINGGMNTEAFF
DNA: TGTGCCATCAATGGAGGCATGAACACTGAAGCTTTCTTT